This passage covers 29 T cell receptor beta chains from one sample sequenced in a study of blood T cell repertoires in COVID-19. The data were produced by immunoSEQ multiplex PCR, yet TCRdb's version contains in-frame clones alone and is incomplete. The table lists about 200,000 clones, 88% of them singletons. Specimen: peripheral blood. These receptor sequences come from a man aged 40-50 years with active or convalescent COVID-19.

V and J are TRBV5-4 and TRBJ2-5, with 10 nucleotides matching TRBD1. Trimming removed 4 bases from V and 5 bases from J; junction bases left unmatched: 8. Germline CDR1 is SGHNT and CDR2 is YYREEE (reference sequence). CDR3 length: 15 amino acids. The CDR3 protein is CASSQDRGRVETQYF. CDR3 DNA: TGTGCCAGCAGCCAAGACAGGGGGCGGGTGGAGACCCAGTACTTC.

The chain has TRBV7-9 and TRBJ2-1; 7 nucleotides line up with TRBD1. CDR3 length equals 14 residues. V shed 5 bases, J shed 3 bases, and the junction held 4 bases outside the gene matches. Germline V gene lookup returns CDR1 SEHNR and CDR2 FQNEAQ (reference sequence). The CDR3 sequence: CASSEGGNYNEQFF. The CDR3 DNA is TGTGCCAGCAGCGAAGGGGGCAACTACAATGAGCAGTTCTTC.

This chain joins TRBV7-9 and TRBJ2-2; 9 nucleotides align to TRBD1. The CDR3 is 19 amino acids. The germline gives CDR1 SEHNR, CDR2 FQNEAQ (reference sequence). Losses at the gene ends were 4 bases for V and 0 bases for J; bases not matched to a gene: 12. The CDR3 loop reads CASSYTGGLAPPNTGELFF. As DNA, the CDR3 is TGTGCCAGCAGCTACACAGGGGGCTTAGCCCCACCGAACACCGGGGAGCTGTTTTTT. Based on the CDR3 plus reference TRBV7-9 and TRBJ2-2, the full variable domain is DTGVSQNPRHKITKRGQNVTFRCDPISEHNRLYWYRQTLGQGPEFLTYFQNEAQLEKSRLLSDRFSAERPKGSFSTLEIQRTEQGDSAMYLCASSYTGGLAPPNTGELFFGEGSRLTVL.

The rearrangement links TRBV5-1 to TRBJ1-1; a possible D gene is TRBD1 (5 bases). CDR1 SGHRS and CDR2 YFSETQ come from the germline V gene. The CDR3 runs to 13 residues. The V and J ends lost 1 base and 3 bases respectively, with 7 bases between them. CDR3 amino acids: CASSLKGDTEAFF. DNA for the CDR3: TGCGCCAGCAGCTTGAAAGGGGACACTGAAGCTTTCTTT. Variable domain in full (rest from reference TRBV5-1 and TRBJ1-1): KAGVTQTPRYLIKTRGQQVTLSCSPISGHRSVSWYQQTPGQGLQFLFEYFSETQRNKGNFPGRFSGRQFSNSRSEMNVSTLELGDSALYLCASSLKGDTEAFFGQGTRLTVV.

V and J are TRBV25-1 and TRBJ1-2; no firm D call. V lost 0 bases, J lost 7 bases, and 12 bases lay in between. Germline V gene sequence: CDR1 MGHDK, CDR2 SYGVNS. The CDR3 sequence is 14 residues long. CDR3: CASSEYSGLGGYTF. Written as DNA, the CDR3 is TGTGCCAGCAGTGAATATTCAGGACTTGGTGGCTACACCTTC.

V and J are TRBV18 and TRBJ2-3, with no clear D. Germline V gene lookup returns CDR1 KGHSH and CDR2 LQKENI. The germline V and J ends were trimmed by 5 bases and 6 bases, with 9 bases remaining between them. This CDR3 is built from 12 residues. CDR3 sequence reads: CASSSTTDTQYF. The CDR3 DNA follows: TGTGCCAGCTCATCAACTACTGATACGCAGTATTTT.

This chain uses TRBV4-2 with TRBJ2-7, with 11 bases that match TRBD1. Trimming took 1 base from V and 4 from J; bases not matched to a gene: 3. CDR3 size: 15 residues. The germline CDR1 and CDR2 sequences are LGHNA and YNFKEQ. The CDR3 sequence: CASSQGDRGFYEQYF. For the CDR3, the DNA is TGTGCCAGCAGCCAAGGGGACAGGGGGTTTTACGAGCAGTACTTC.

V gene TRBV10-3 combines with J gene TRBJ1-2, with D maybe TRBD1 (5 bases). Germline CDR1 ENHRY, CDR2 SYGVKD. The CDR3 sequence is 14 residues long. V was cut by 7 bases and J by 0 bases, with 12 bases left in between. DNA of the CDR3: TGTGCCATCACCCGAGACAGCACTAACTATGGCTACACCTTC. Encoded protein: CAITRDSTNYGYTF.

This chain connects TRBV24-1 to TRBJ1-2; D call uncertain. Germline lookup yields CDR1 KGHDR and CDR2 SFDVKD. The CDR3 spans 15 residues. V lost 9 bases and J lost 8, with 24 bases in between. The CDR3 nucleotides are TGTGCCACCTTCGTGATTGCGGCCACTATGGTGGGCTACACCTTC. Translating gives CATFVIAATMVGYTF.

The J gene is TRBJ1-4, the V gene TRBV5-6, with D perhaps matching TRBD1 (5 bases). Trimming shortened V by 4 bases and J by 4 bases, and 14 bases separated the two germline ends. Germline lookup yields CDR1 SGHDT and CDR2 YYEEEE. The CDR3 totals 15 residues. Here the CDR3 reads CASSPPGLGNEKLFF. The CDR3 region has the DNA TGTGCCAGCAGCCCACCGGGACTTGGTAATGAAAAACTGTTTTTT.

CDR3: CASSRDRGENGYTF. In nucleotides, the CDR3 is TGCGCCAGCAGCAGGGACAGGGGGGAGAATGGCTACACCTTC. The genes are TRBV5-1 and TRBJ1-2; 11 bases are a match to TRBD1. This CDR3 contains 14 residues. Germline lookup yields CDR1 SGHRS and CDR2 YFSETQ. Trimming took 4 bases from V and 6 from J; bases not matched to a gene: 5.

The V call is TRBV27, the J call TRBJ2-7, with D maybe TRBD1 (6 bases). The CDR3 is made up of 15 amino acids. In germline, CDR1 is MNHEY, CDR2 SMNVEV (reference sequence). V was clipped by 8 bases and J by 2 bases, with 19 bases between them. CDR3 sequence: CASGRTGLLTYEQYF. As DNA, the CDR3 is TGTGCCAGCGGGAGAACAGGGCTACTTACCTACGAGCAGTACTTC.

J is TRBJ2-2 and V is TRBV3-1 (or the pseudogene TRBV3-2); 11 bases match TRBD2. The V and J ends lost 2 bases and 3 bases, in that order; junction bases with no gene match: 2. The CDR3 contains 16 residues. Germline lookup yields CDR1 LGHDT and CDR2 YNNKEL (reference sequence). CDR3 amino acids: CASSQLAGGYTGELFF. The CDR3 DNA is TGTGCCAGCAGCCAACTAGCGGGAGGATACACCGGGGAGCTGTTTTTT.

V and J are TRBV9 and TRBJ1-2, with D possibly being TRBD1 (5 bases). Germline CDR1 and CDR2: SGDLS and YYNGEE. The CDR3 sequence is 15 residues long. The germline V and J ends were trimmed by 0 bases and 2 bases, with 11 bases remaining between them. CDR3 DNA sequence: TGTGCCAGCAGCGTAGCTCCGACAGCGAACTATGGCTACACCTTC. Its protein product is CASSVAPTANYGYTF.

The V call is TRBV18, the J call TRBJ1-3, with a possible D match to TRBD1 (5 bases). The V end was cut by 4 bases, the J end by 1 base, with 17 bases between. CDR3 length: 17 residues. Germline CDR1 is KGHSH and CDR2 is LQKENI. The DNA for the CDR3 is TGTGCCAGCTCACTCACTTACGACAGTCGTTCTGGAAACACCATATATTTT. Residues: CASSLTYDSRSGNTIYF.

V is TRBV7-9 and J is TRBJ2-7; D is undetermined. Germline values: CDR1 SEHNR, CDR2 FQNEAQ (reference sequence). V lost 7 bases and J lost 4, with 11 bases in between. The CDR3 has 12 residues. CDR3 sequence (DNA): TGTGCCAGCACCATGACCGGGTACGAGCAGTACTTC. This encodes CASTMTGYEQYF.

In this sample, this clone turned up once. The chain employs TRBV4-1 and TRBJ1-1; 9 nucleotides match TRBD1. Germline V gene data show CDR1 as MGHRA and CDR2 as YSYEKL. This CDR3 has 16 residues. With 4 bases clipped from V and 4 bases from J, the junction kept 10 bases outside the gene matches. CDR3 DNA sequence: TGCGCCAGCAGCCCGGTCCCGGGACAGGGCACCACTGAAGCTTTCTTT. Protein: CASSPVPGQGTTEAFF.

The chain joins TRBV24-1 to TRBJ2-2, with D unresolved. From germline, CDR1 is KGHDR and CDR2 SFDVKD. Trimming pared 4 bases from V and 2 bases from J, leaving 13 bases between. The CDR3 runs to 16 residues. Written as DNA, the CDR3 is TGTGCCACCAGTGACCCGACGACTGTTAACACCGGGGAGCTGTTTTTT. It specifies CATSDPTTVNTGELFF.

The chain carries TRBV7-2 and TRBJ2-7; 9 bases agree with TRBD2. J gave up 3 bases and V 2 bases, and 5 bases lay outside the gene matches. The CDR3 runs 15 residues. Germline V gives CDR1 SGHTA, CDR2 FQGNSA. The CDR3 bases are TGTGCCAGCAGCTTACAAGCGGGAGGCGTCTACGAGCAGTACTTC. Protein sequence: CASSLQAGGVYEQYF.

This clone was seen once. This chain uses TRBV10-3 with TRBJ2-7; 8 bases align to TRBD1. CDR3 size: 12 residues. Germline-derived CDR1 and CDR2 are ENHRY and SYGVKD. V was pared by 8 bases and J by 6 bases, with 6 bases of the junction left unmatched. The CDR3 reads CAIGSTGVEQYF. DNA of the CDR3: TGTGCCATCGGATCGACAGGGGTCGAGCAGTACTTC.

V gene TRBV11-3 combines with J gene TRBJ1-6; D gene ambiguous. The V gene's germline CDR1 is SGHNT and CDR2 YENEEA. Trimming removed 3 bases from V and 6 bases from J, with 15 bases in between. This CDR3 has 16 amino acids. In DNA form, the CDR3 reads TGTGCCAGCAGCTTTGGACTGGTGGGCGGTAATTCACCCCTCCACTTT. Encoded protein: CASSFGLVGGNSPLHF.

The rearrangement links TRBV7-7 to TRBJ2-7, with D possibly being TRBD1 (5 bases). Between the trimmed V and J ends, which lost 2 bases and 3 bases, there was a span of 8 bases. The CDR3 spans 13 residues. The germline V gene has CDR1 SSHAT and CDR2 FNYEAQ (reference sequence). The CDR3 loop reads CASSLSQGYEQYF. In DNA form, the CDR3 reads TGTGCCAGCAGCTTAAGCCAGGGCTACGAGCAGTACTTC.

The rearrangement links TRBV9 to TRBJ1-1, with 7 nucleotides matching TRBD1. CDR1 is SGDLS and CDR2 is YYNGEE in the germline V gene. Unmatched junction bases numbered 5, after V lost 2 bases and J lost 1 base. This CDR3 has 15 amino acids. CDR3 sequence reads: CASSVFRGKNTEAFF. The DNA of the CDR3 is TGTGCCAGCAGCGTCTTCAGGGGGAAGAACACTGAAGCTTTCTTT.

This clone was seen just once. The chain joins TRBV6-5 to TRBJ1-1, with 7 bases matching TRBD1. Germline V gene lookup returns CDR1 MNHEY and CDR2 SVGAGI. This CDR3 contains 13 residues. V shed 5 bases and J 1 base; nucleotides not matched to a gene: 1. This chain's CDR3 is CASSRDRNTEAFF. CDR3 sequence (DNA): TGTGCCAGCAGTCGGGACAGGAACACTGAAGCTTTCTTT.

For this clone: A junction boundary mismatches the germline segment, possibly from a read error. The chain joins TRBV10-3 to TRBJ2-4; D might be TRBD2 (5 bases). Germline loops: CDR1 ENHRY, CDR2 SYGVKD. The CDR3 is made up of 13 amino acids. CDR3 sequence: CATSLGSGNIQYF. The CDR3 DNA reads TGTGCCACCAGTCTGGGGAGTGGAAACATTCAGTACTTC.

V is TRBV28 and J is TRBJ2-3, with TRBD2 as a possible D gene (7 bases). Trimming stripped 2 bases from V and 4 bases from J, with 10 bases between. Germline lookup yields CDR1 MDHEN and CDR2 SYDVKM. This CDR3 has 14 residues. The CDR3 DNA sequence: TGTGCCAGCAGTTTAGGGGAGGGGGCAGATACGCAGTATTTT. Protein: CASSLGEGADTQYF. The full variable domain, rest sourced from reference TRBV28 and TRBJ2-3, is DVKVTQSSRYLVKRTGEKVFLECVQDMDHENMFWYRQDPGLGLRLIYFSYDVKMKEKGDIPEGYSVSREKKERFSLILESASTNQTSMYLCASSLGEGADTQYFGPGTRLTVL.

The genes are TRBV27 and TRBJ2-7; TRBD2 agrees at 16 bases. V lost 1 base and J lost 2; bases outside the gene matches: 5. Germline CDR1 is MNHEY and CDR2 is SMNVEV (reference sequence). CDR3 size: 18 residues. The CDR3 loop reads CASSLFPGLAGGPYEQYF. The CDR3 bases are TGTGCCAGCAGTTTATTCCCGGGACTAGCGGGAGGGCCCTACGAGCAGTACTTC.

This clone turned up a few times. The genes are TRBV27 and TRBJ1-6; 11 bases fit TRBD1. CDR3 length: 16 residues. The trim removed 2 bases at V and 9 bases at J, leaving 6 bases unmatched. The germline gives CDR1 MNHEY, CDR2 SMNVEV (reference sequence). The DNA of the CDR3 is TGTGCCAGCAGTTTAGGGACAGGGGGATTTAGTTCACCCCTCCACTTT. Its translation: CASSLGTGGFSSPLHF.

This clone was observed a single time. This chain joins TRBV30 and TRBJ2-1; weak D call: TRBD1 (5 bases). V lost 1 base, J lost 6 bases, and 7 bases lay in between. The CDR3 sequence is 12 residues long. The germline V gene has CDR1 GTSNPN and CDR2 SVGIG (reference sequence). The CDR3 region has the DNA TGTGCCTGGAGTGCTAGGGGCAATGAGCAGTTCTTC. Amino acids: CAWSARGNEQFF.